This T cell receptor beta chain is from a study of T cells in Graves' hyperthyroidism and ophthalmopathy. Whole-study context: Peripheral blood draws took place at initial diagnosis, ahead of any treatment.

V lost 0 bases and J lost 6, with 9 bases in between. CDR1 SGHRS and CDR2 YFSETQ come from the germline V gene. The CDR3 is 13 residues long. Absence of ophthalmopathy progression within 18 months defined stable Graves' hyperthyroidism. A patient was excluded if there was uncontrolled infection, other autoimmune disease, pregnancy or lactation. Regions amplified from RNA transcripts were the TCR beta CDR3 regions. Researchers ran a first-round RT-PCR on the TCR CDR3 using the HTBI primer set. TCRdb used MiXCR to reprocess the multiplex PCR reads, holding one entry per CDR3 protein. The sample records about 420,000 distinct CDR3 sequences, approximately 14% being singletons.

Source material: blood. The rearrangement links TRBV5-1 to TRBJ1-2, with D possibly matching TRBD1 (5 bases). This clonotype originated in a woman between 18 and 30 years old with Graves' hyperthyroidism. The CDR3 spells CASSLGQIDGYTF. In DNA, the CDR3 is TGCGCCAGCAGCTTGGGACAGATTGATGGCTACACCTTC.